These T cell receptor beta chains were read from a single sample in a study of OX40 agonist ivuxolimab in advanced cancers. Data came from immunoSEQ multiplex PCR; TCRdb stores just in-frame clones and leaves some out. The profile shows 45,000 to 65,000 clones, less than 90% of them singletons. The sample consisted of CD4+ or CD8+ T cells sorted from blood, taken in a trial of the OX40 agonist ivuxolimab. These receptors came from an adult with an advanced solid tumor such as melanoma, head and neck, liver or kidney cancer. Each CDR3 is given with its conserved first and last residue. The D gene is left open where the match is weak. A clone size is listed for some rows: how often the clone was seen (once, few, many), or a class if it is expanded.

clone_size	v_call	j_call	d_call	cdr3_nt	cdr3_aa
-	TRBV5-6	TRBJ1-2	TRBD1	TGTGCCAGCAGATCGACAGGGGGAACCTATGGCTACACCTTC	CASRSTGGTYGYTF
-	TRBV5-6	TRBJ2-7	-	TGTGCCAGCAGCCACGAGCGGTGGGACGGCTCCTACGAGCAGTACTTC	CASSHERWDGSYEQYF
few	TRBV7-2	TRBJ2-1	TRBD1	TGTGCCAGCAGCTCGACGTCGGGACAGGGGGCACGAGAGCAGTTCTTC	CASSSTSGQGAREQFF
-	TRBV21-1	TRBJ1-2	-	TGTGCCAGCAGCACGAGGGACAGGGATTTGCCTAACTATGGCTACACCTTC	CASSTRDRDLPNYGYTF
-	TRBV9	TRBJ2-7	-	TGTGCCAGCAGCTCCCTAGGTTCCTACGAGCAGTACTTC	CASSSLGSYEQYF
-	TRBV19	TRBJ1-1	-	TGTGCCAGTAGTATAGGCGCGATGAACACTGAAGCTTTCTTT	CASSIGAMNTEAFF
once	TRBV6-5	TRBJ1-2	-	TGTGCCAGCAGTCGAGGAGGGGCGGATGGCTACACCTTC	CASSRGGADGYTF
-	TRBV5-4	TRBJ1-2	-	TGTGCCAGCAGCTATACCCCGGAGAGAAGTGGCTACACCTTC	CASSYTPERSGYTF
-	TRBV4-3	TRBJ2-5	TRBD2	TGCGCCAGCAGCCAAGATTTGGCGGGGGGTCCCCAAGAGACCCAGTACTTC	CASSQDLAGGPQETQYF
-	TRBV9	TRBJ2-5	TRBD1	TGTGCCAGCAGCGTAGAAGGGGGCGCGGAGACCCAGTACTTC	CASSVEGGAETQYF
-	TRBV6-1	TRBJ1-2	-	TGTGCCAGCAGTGAACTAACACGCCTGGACATAGATATGGGCTACACCTTC	CASSELTRLDIDMGYTF
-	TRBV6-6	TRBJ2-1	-	TGTGCCAGCAGTCCTGAGAAGGGGGATGAGCAGTTCTTC	CASSPEKGDEQFF
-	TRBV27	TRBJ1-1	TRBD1	TGTGCCAGCAGTTTCTTGGGACAGGGGAACACTGAAGCTTTCTTT	CASSFLGQGNTEAFF
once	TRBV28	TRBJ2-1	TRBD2	TGTGCCAGCAGTTTATCCAGCGGGGGAACGAATGAGCAGTTCTTC	CASSLSSGGTNEQFF
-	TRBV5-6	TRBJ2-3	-	TGTGCCAGCAAACTATTAATCGGCCCCACAGATACGCAGTATTTT	CASKLLIGPTDTQYF
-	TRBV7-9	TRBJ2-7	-	TGTGCCAGCAGCTCACGAACCGGGACAAGGGGCGAGCAGTACTTC	CASSSRTGTRGEQYF
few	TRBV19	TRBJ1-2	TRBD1	TGTGCCAGTAGTATAGCTCCCTTGGACAGGGTTGATGGCTACACCTTC	CASSIAPLDRVDGYTF
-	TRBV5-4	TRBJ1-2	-	TGTGCCAGCAGTTTGGAGGTTTTGGAGGGGGGCGTCGGCTATGGCTACACCTTC	CASSLEVLEGGVGYGYTF
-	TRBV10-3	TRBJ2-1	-	TGTGCCATCAGTGAGTCGGGTGGGGGCGGAAACAATGAGCAGTTCTTC	CAISESGGGGNNEQFF
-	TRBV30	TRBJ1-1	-	TGTGCCTGGAGTGTTGACACTGAAGCTTTCTTT	CAWSVDTEAFF
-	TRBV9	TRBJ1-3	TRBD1	TGTGCCAGCAGCGTCGGGACAGGGAGGGAAGGCACCATATATTTT	CASSVGTGREGTIYF